One sample yielded the 23 T cell receptor beta chains listed below, sequenced in a study of T cell repertoires in cytomegalovirus infection. TCRdb re-derived calls from the reads in MiXCR, one entry per CDR3 protein. Here the sample spans fewer than 1,000,000 distinct CDR3 sequences, around 31% being singletons. Their antigen targets remain unknown. The material was cultured CD8+ T cells from PBMCs, obtained from culture after CMV antigen stimulation. These receptors were collected from a human donor in good health (CMV status not recorded). Some clones in this sample may be carry-over from other donors' samples.

The chain uses TRBV12-3 or TRBV12-4 and TRBJ2-1; 16 bases align to TRBD2. The CDR3 is made up of 20 amino acids. Germline trimming cut 5 bases from V and 2 bases from J; bases unmatched to any gene: 12. The chain's CDR3 is CASSPFLPGTSGGAYNEQFF. The CDR3 coding sequence is TGTGCCAGCAGTCCGTTCCTACCCGGGACTAGCGGGGGGGCCTACAATGAGCAGTTCTTC.

CDR3 coding DNA: TGTGCCAGCAGGGAAAGGTCGAACTATGGCTACACCTTC. Residues: CASRERSNYGYTF. The V and J genes are TRBV6-5 and TRBJ1-2; D unresolved. From germline, CDR1 is MNHEY and CDR2 SVGAGI. CDR3 length: 13 amino acids. Trimming took 6 bases from V and 2 from J, leaving 10 bases between them.

The chain has TRBV6-1 and TRBJ2-7, with unresolved D. The V gene's germline CDR1 is MNHNS and CDR2 SASEGT. This CDR3 contains 16 residues. Between the trimmed V and J ends, which lost 0 bases and 4 bases, there was a span of 16 bases. The CDR3 loop reads CASSEADSDWGYEQYF. DNA for the CDR3: TGTGCCAGCAGTGAAGCGGATTCAGATTGGGGATACGAGCAGTACTTC.

This chain uses TRBV9 with TRBJ1-5; TRBD1 agrees at 8 bases. This CDR3 region has 14 residues. Germline CDR1 reads SGDLS; CDR2 reads YYNGEE. After removal of 5 bases from V and 4 bases from J, the junction contained 5 bases not matched to a gene. The CDR3: CASSRTGQNQPQHF. CDR3 sequence (DNA): TGTGCCAGCAGTAGGACAGGGCAGAATCAGCCCCAGCATTTT.

This clonotype is a singleton in its sample. A single base separates this from a much larger clone, so it may be a read error. The chain couples TRBV7-8 to TRBJ2-7; 7 bases line up with TRBD1. J gave up 4 bases and V 9 bases, and 12 bases lay outside the gene matches. CDR3 length equals 14 residues. Looked up from germline, CDR1 is SGHVS and CDR2 is FQNEAQ. CDR3: CARSAYRGPYEQYV. As DNA, the CDR3 is TGTGCCAGAAGCGCCTACAGGGGTCCATACGAGCAGTACGTC.

Only a few counts were recorded for this clonotype. The chain joins TRBV15 to TRBJ2-3, with no clear D. Germline loops: CDR1 LNHNV, CDR2 YYDKDF (reference sequence). V lost 7 bases and J lost 2, with 13 bases in between. The CDR3 is 14 amino acids. This CDR3 is CATTMDGYTDTQYF. CDR3 DNA sequence: TGTGCCACCACGATGGACGGATACACAGATACGCAGTATTTT.

V usage is TRBV6-5 and J usage is TRBJ2-3; D may be TRBD2 (6 bases). The CDR3 consists of 14 residues. The germline V and J ends were trimmed by 0 bases and 6 bases, with 10 bases remaining between them. CDR1 and CDR2 from the germline V gene are MNHEY and SVGAGI. In nucleotides, the CDR3 is TGTGCCAGCAGTTACTCGGGTGGGAGGGATACGCAGTATTTT. Encoded protein: CASSYSGGRDTQYF.

As DNA, the CDR3 is TGTGCCAGCAGCGTAGATGCCAGCTCCTACGAGCAGCACGTC. Amino acid sequence: CASSVDASSYEQHV. The chain combines TRBV9 with TRBJ2-7; D remains unclear. Germline CDR1 is SGDLS and CDR2 is YYNGEE. The CDR3 runs to 14 residues.

This clonotype has more than one count but fewer than ten. CDR3 in amino acids: CASSSSSGGWQFF. The CDR3, as DNA: TGTGCCAGCAGTTCGTCTAGCGGGGGGTGGCAGTTCTTC. This sequence joins TRBV6-5 and TRBJ2-1; 11 bases agree with TRBD2. V shed 4 bases, J shed 12 bases, and the junction held 5 bases outside the gene matches. The CDR3 has 13 residues. Germline loops: CDR1 MNHEY, CDR2 SVGAGI.

This clonotype was counted between two and nine times. V is TRBV7-3 and J is TRBJ2-3; TRBD2 matches 8 bases. With 5 bases clipped from V and 4 bases from J, the junction kept 17 bases outside the gene matches. This CDR3 has 18 amino acids. CDR1 is SGHTA, CDR2 FQGTGA, per germline. In nucleotides, the CDR3 is TGTGCCAGCAGCCCTAGCCGGGTGACGGGGGGGGTCGCAGATACGCAGTATTTT. Protein sequence: CASSPSRVTGGVADTQYF. Full variable domain (rest looked up from reference TRBV7-3 and TRBJ2-3): GAGVSQTPSNKVTEKGKYVELRCDPISGHTALYWYRQSLGQGPEFLIYFQGTGAADDSGLPNDRFFAVRPEGSVSTLKIQRTERGDSAVYLCASSPSRVTGGVADTQYFGPGTRLTVL.

This clonotype has at least ten counts. CDR3 nucleotides: TGTGCCACCAGCAGAGAAGGGACTAGAGGTTGGGGGGAGCTGTTTTTT. Its protein is CATSREGTRGWGELFF. The chain recombines TRBV15 with TRBJ2-2; 8 nucleotides match TRBD2. The CDR3 consists of 16 residues. Per the germline V gene, CDR1 is LNHNV and CDR2 is YYDKDF (reference sequence). The junction had 8 bases not matched to a gene; V was cut back by 0 bases and J by 8 bases.

The chain employs TRBV24-1 and TRBJ2-7; D is ambiguous. CDR3 length: 13 residues. Germline values: CDR1 KGHDR, CDR2 SFDVKD. V lost 1 base and J 3 bases, leaving 6 bases between the germline ends. As DNA, the CDR3 is TGTGCCACCAGTGATTTTTCGGTCTACGAGCAGTACGTC. Translation gives CATSDFSVYEQYV.

The chain joins TRBV20-1 to TRBJ1-1; a possible D gene is TRBD1 (6 bases). V shed 5 bases and J shed 1 base, with 17 bases lying between them. The CDR3 covers 15 residues. Germline values: CDR1 DFQATT, CDR2 SNEGSKA (reference sequence). CDR3 coding DNA: TGCAGTGCTCCCTCCCAGGGGTCGCCGAACACTGAAGCTTTCTTT. The encoded protein is CSAPSQGSPNTEAFF.

The chain is built from TRBV20-1 and TRBJ2-5; D possibly matches TRBD1 or TRBD2 (5 bases each). This CDR3 has 13 residues. V lost 8 bases and J 5 bases, leaving 18 bases between the germline ends. Germline lookup yields CDR1 DFQATT and CDR2 SNEGSKA (reference sequence). The CDR3 here is CSTTGGPGETQYF. Written as DNA, the CDR3 is TGCAGTACAACAGGAGGCCCAGGGGAGACCCAGTACTTC.

V gene TRBV5-1 combines with J gene TRBJ1-2, with D unresolved. CDR1 SGHRS and CDR2 YFSETQ come from the germline V gene. The CDR3 length is 11 residues. The V end was cut by 5 bases, the J end by 5 bases, with 7 bases between. The CDR3 here is CASSDPYGYTF. CDR3 nucleotides: TGCGCCAGCAGTGACCCGTATGGCTACACCTTC.

This clonotype was seen a few times. The chain uses TRBV18 and TRBJ2-7, with D maybe TRBD2 (7 bases). V lost 6 bases and J 2 bases, leaving 20 bases between the germline ends. Germline CDR1 KGHSH, CDR2 LQKENI. This CDR3 spans 16 amino acids. The CDR3: CASSLQGGVPAYEQYV. The CDR3 DNA reads as TGTGCCAGCTCCCTCCAAGGGGGGGTGCCAGCCTACGAGCAGTACGTC.

This chain joins TRBV12-3 or TRBV12-4 and TRBJ2-3, with 7 positions matching TRBD2. The CDR3 spans 15 residues. V shed 5 bases and J 5 bases; nucleotides not matched to a gene: 10. CDR3 sequence (DNA): TGTGCCAGCAGTCCGGGGGACTATAAAGTAGATACGCAGTATTTT. It yields the protein CASSPGDYKVDTQYF.

V is TRBV6-5 and J is TRBJ1-1; D call uncertain. The CDR3 contains 15 residues. Trimming left V 0 bases short and J 1 base short, with 9 bases between. From germline, CDR1 is MNHEY and CDR2 SVGAGI. This CDR3 is CASSYSTYRNTEAFF. DNA of the CDR3: TGTGCCAGCAGTTACTCGACCTACCGGAACACTGAAGCTTTCTTT.

The CDR3 bases are TGTGCCAGCTCACCAGGGACAGGGGGCGTATGGACAGATACGCAGTATTTT. It specifies CASSPGTGGVWTDTQYF. V gene TRBV18 combines with J gene TRBJ2-3, with 12 bases matching TRBD1. CDR3 length: 17 residues. The trim removed 2 bases at V and 3 bases at J, leaving 6 bases unmatched. Germline-derived CDR1 and CDR2 are KGHSH and LQKENI.

As regards this clonotype: The CDR3 carries no conserved terminal phenylalanine or tryptophan, so it likely arises from a read error. Written as DNA, the CDR3 is TGTGCCAGCAGTTTAACCCCGGGTTATGGCTACACCATC. Translated, it gives CASSLTPGYGYTI. This sequence joins TRBV27 and TRBJ1-2; no clear D. This CDR3 has 13 residues. Germline V gene lookup returns CDR1 MNHEY and CDR2 SMNVEV (reference sequence). V dropped 2 bases and J dropped 5 bases, with 9 bases sitting between them.

This clonotype turned up a few times. The gene calls are TRBV11-2 and TRBJ2-6; 7 nucleotides align to TRBD1. The germline V gene encodes CDR1 SGHAT and CDR2 FQNNGV. The CDR3 covers 15 residues. Trimming at V came to 4 bases and at J to 2 bases, leaving 2 bases not matched to a gene. The CDR3 bases are TGTGCCAGCAGCTCTGGACAGGCTGGGGCCAACGTCCTGACTTTC. This sequence encodes CASSSGQAGANVLTF.

This clonotype was recorded a few times. The genes are TRBV3-1 and TRBJ2-3; D remains ambiguous. Trimming pared 3 bases from V and 3 bases from J, leaving 19 bases between. The CDR3 is 17 amino acids. From germline, CDR1 is LGHDT and CDR2 YNNKEL (reference sequence). CDR3 in amino acids: CASSQKIDGDGTDTQYF. The CDR3 coding sequence is TGTGCCAGCAGCCAGAAGATAGACGGCGATGGTACAGATACGCAGTATTTT.

This clonotype was seen only a few times. The chain links TRBV28 to TRBJ2-1; 7 nucleotides line up with TRBD1. This CDR3 spans 13 amino acids. After removal of 6 bases from V and 8 bases from J, the junction contained 7 bases not matched to a gene. Germline values: CDR1 MDHEN, CDR2 SYDVKM. The DNA of the CDR3 is TGTGCCAGCAGCGAAACAGGGGCCCATGAGCAGTTCTTC. Its protein product is CASSETGAHEQFF.